This is a list of T cell receptor beta chains from one sample in a study of cytomegalovirus exposure and HLA in healthy donors. Using immunoSEQ multiplex PCR, the repertoire was profiled, and TCRdb retains in-frame clones only, with some absent. The table has tens of thousands of clones, roughly four fifths seen once. What was sequenced was PBMCs. These receptor sequences come from a woman under 30 in good health and CMV-seropositive. The CDR3 runs from the conserved cysteine through the conserved F or W. Each record gives: J gene, D gene, clone size, V gene, CDR3 protein, CDR3 DNA. A D gene is named only where the DNA matches it firmly. Only part of the rows carry a size: once, few, many, or a class if the clone is expanded.

J gene: TRBJ2-7
D gene: NA
clone size: NA
V gene: TRBV9
CDR3 protein: CASSVGALREQYF
CDR3 DNA: TGTGCCAGCAGCGTGGGGGCCCTTCGCGAGCAGTACTTC

J gene: TRBJ1-5
D gene: NA
clone size: NA
V gene: TRBV5-1
CDR3 protein: CASSFPGAHQPQHF
CDR3 DNA: TGCGCCAGCAGCTTCCCAGGGGCACATCAGCCCCAGCATTTT

J gene: TRBJ1-1
D gene: NA
clone size: NA
V gene: TRBV5-1
CDR3 protein: CASSLAQGGRAFF
CDR3 DNA: TGCGCCAGCAGCTTGGCCCAGGGAGGAAGAGCTTTCTTT

J gene: TRBJ1-1
D gene: NA
clone size: NA
V gene: TRBV18
CDR3 protein: CASSPPQVVWTEAFF
CDR3 DNA: TGTGCCAGCTCACCACCCCAGGTCGTCTGGACTGAAGCTTTCTTT

J gene: TRBJ2-2
D gene: TRBD2
clone size: NA
V gene: TRBV5-1
CDR3 protein: CASSHLAGADTGELFF
CDR3 DNA: TGCGCCAGCAGCCACCTAGCGGGGGCTGACACCGGGGAGCTGTTTTTT

J gene: TRBJ2-1
D gene: NA
clone size: NA
V gene: TRBV2
CDR3 protein: CASRSYEQFF
CDR3 DNA: TGTGCCAGCAGGAGCTATGAGCAGTTCTTC

J gene: TRBJ2-7
D gene: NA
clone size: NA
V gene: TRBV7-9
CDR3 protein: CASIGAEAYEQYF
CDR3 DNA: TGTGCCAGCATTGGTGCAGAAGCCTACGAGCAGTACTTC

J gene: TRBJ1-4
D gene: TRBD1
clone size: NA
V gene: TRBV27
CDR3 protein: CASSLNRDSYEKLFF
CDR3 DNA: TGTGCCAGCAGTTTAAACCGGGACAGCTATGAAAAACTGTTTTTT

J gene: TRBJ2-3
D gene: NA
clone size: NA
V gene: TRBV4-1
CDR3 protein: CASSQLVPSTDTQYF
CDR3 DNA: TGCGCCAGCAGCCAACTAGTTCCTAGCACAGATACGCAGTATTTT

J gene: TRBJ1-2
D gene: NA
clone size: NA
V gene: TRBV2
CDR3 protein: CASMLTGPYGYTF
CDR3 DNA: TGTGCCAGCATGTTAACAGGTCCGTATGGCTACACCTTC

J gene: TRBJ1-2
D gene: NA
clone size: NA
V gene: TRBV6-6
CDR3 protein: CASSPRTGTNGYTF
CDR3 DNA: TGTGCCAGCAGCCCCCGGACCGGGACAAATGGCTACACCTTC

J gene: TRBJ2-1
D gene: TRBD2
clone size: NA
V gene: TRBV27
CDR3 protein: CASSGTRWGVEQFF
CDR3 DNA: TGTGCCAGCAGCGGGACTAGGTGGGGTGTGGAGCAGTTCTTC

J gene: TRBJ1-6
D gene: NA
clone size: NA
V gene: TRBV15
CDR3 protein: CATSRDREGINSPLHF
CDR3 DNA: TGTGCCACCAGCAGAGATAGGGAGGGGATAAATTCACCCCTCCACTTT

J gene: TRBJ1-2
D gene: TRBD1
clone size: NA
V gene: TRBV5-1
CDR3 protein: CASSLATGANYGYTF
CDR3 DNA: TGCGCCAGCAGCTTGGCCACAGGGGCGAACTATGGCTACACCTTC

J gene: TRBJ1-2
D gene: TRBD1
clone size: NA
V gene: TRBV5-4
CDR3 protein: CASSPPRDRYSNYGYTF
CDR3 DNA: TGTGCCAGCAGCCCACCCCGGGACAGGTATTCTAACTATGGCTACACCTTC

J gene: TRBJ1-2
D gene: NA
clone size: NA
V gene: TRBV13
CDR3 protein: CASSLPDSRTNYGYTF
CDR3 DNA: TGTGCCAGCAGCTTACCCGACAGCCGGACTAACTATGGCTACACCTTC

J gene: TRBJ1-1
D gene: NA
clone size: NA
V gene: TRBV20-1
CDR3 protein: CSARGGGEAFF
CDR3 DNA: TGCAGTGCAAGGGGGGGCGGTGAAGCTTTCTTT

J gene: TRBJ1-5
D gene: NA
clone size: NA
V gene: TRBV2
CDR3 protein: CASSFRTALHQPQHF
CDR3 DNA: TGTGCCAGCAGTTTTAGGACAGCATTGCATCAGCCCCAGCATTTT

J gene: TRBJ2-7
D gene: TRBD1
clone size: NA
V gene: TRBV5-1
CDR3 protein: CASSGSQGYEQYF
CDR3 DNA: TGCGCCAGCAGCGGATCACAGGGGTACGAGCAGTACTTC

J gene: TRBJ2-1
D gene: TRBD2
clone size: NA
V gene: TRBV2
CDR3 protein: CASRLAGAGNEQFF
CDR3 DNA: TGTGCCAGCAGACTAGCGGGGGCCGGGAATGAGCAGTTCTTC

J gene: TRBJ2-7
D gene: TRBD1
clone size: NA
V gene: TRBV5-6
CDR3 protein: CASIAPGQGEDKTDEQYF
CDR3 DNA: TGTGCCAGCATCGCACCGGGACAGGGGGAGGATAAGACCGACGAGCAGTACTTC

J gene: TRBJ2-3
D gene: NA
clone size: NA
V gene: TRBV28
CDR3 protein: CASSSPLATDTQYF
CDR3 DNA: TGTGCCAGCAGTTCCCCACTCGCGACAGATACGCAGTATTTT

J gene: TRBJ2-7
D gene: NA
clone size: NA
V gene: TRBV6-5
CDR3 protein: CASLGYSRGEQYF
CDR3 DNA: TGTGCCAGCCTGGGGTACAGTAGGGGCGAGCAGTACTTC

J gene: TRBJ1-5
D gene: NA
clone size: NA
V gene: TRBV6-5
CDR3 protein: CASSPQGLGNQPQHF
CDR3 DNA: TGTGCCAGCAGCCCACAGGGTCTCGGCAATCAGCCCCAGCATTTT

J gene: TRBJ1-1
D gene: NA
clone size: NA
V gene: TRBV28
CDR3 protein: CASSLRTDTEAFF
CDR3 DNA: TGTGCCAGCAGTTTACGGACAGACACTGAAGCTTTCTTT

J gene: TRBJ1-1
D gene: NA
clone size: NA
V gene: TRBV4-1
CDR3 protein: CASRDTPRGGPNTEAFF
CDR3 DNA: TGCGCCAGCAGGGACACACCAAGGGGGGGACCGAACACTGAAGCTTTCTTT

J gene: TRBJ1-2
D gene: TRBD1
clone size: few
V gene: TRBV5-1
CDR3 protein: CASSHDRAQHGYTF
CDR3 DNA: TGCGCCAGCAGCCATGACAGGGCTCAGCATGGCTACACCTTC

J gene: TRBJ1-2
D gene: NA
clone size: NA
V gene: TRBV20-1
CDR3 protein: CSASSVGGYTF
CDR3 DNA: TGCAGTGCATCCTCAGTGGGCGGCTACACCTTC

J gene: TRBJ1-1
D gene: TRBD1
clone size: NA
V gene: TRBV6-1
CDR3 protein: CASSGYRGNTEAFF
CDR3 DNA: TGTGCCAGCAGTGGGTACAGGGGAAACACTGAAGCTTTCTTT

J gene: TRBJ2-7
D gene: NA
clone size: few
V gene: TRBV2
CDR3 protein: CATRSGWGLYEQYF
CDR3 DNA: TGTGCCACCCGGAGTGGGTGGGGGCTCTACGAGCAGTACTTC

J gene: TRBJ2-1
D gene: NA
clone size: NA
V gene: TRBV7-9
CDR3 protein: CASSREYNEQFF
CDR3 DNA: TGTGCCAGCAGCCGGGAATACAATGAGCAGTTCTTC

J gene: TRBJ1-2
D gene: NA
clone size: NA
V gene: TRBV28
CDR3 protein: CASSLLGALDYGYTF
CDR3 DNA: TGTGCCAGCAGTTTATTGGGGGCTCTAGACTATGGCTACACCTTC

J gene: TRBJ1-5
D gene: NA
clone size: NA
V gene: TRBV5-1
CDR3 protein: CASSLGTGLQPQHF
CDR3 DNA: TGCGCCAGCAGCTTGGGAACAGGGCTGCAGCCCCAGCATTTT

J gene: TRBJ1-5
D gene: NA
clone size: NA
V gene: TRBV6-1
CDR3 protein: CASSEHRRNQPQHF
CDR3 DNA: TGTGCCAGCAGTGAACACAGGCGCAATCAGCCCCAGCATTTT

J gene: TRBJ2-7
D gene: NA
clone size: NA
V gene: TRBV14
CDR3 protein: CASSHIGYEQYF
CDR3 DNA: TGTGCCAGCAGCCATATCGGGTACGAGCAGTACTTC

J gene: TRBJ1-6
D gene: NA
clone size: NA
V gene: TRBV6-1
CDR3 protein: CASSELYAGGSNSPLHF
CDR3 DNA: TGTGCCAGCAGTGAACTTTATGCCGGGGGTTCAAATTCACCCCTCCACTTT

J gene: TRBJ2-1
D gene: TRBD1
clone size: NA
V gene: TRBV7-8
CDR3 protein: CASRFIRGTKANEQFF
CDR3 DNA: TGTGCCAGCAGATTCATCAGGGGGACGAAAGCGAATGAGCAGTTCTTC

J gene: TRBJ1-1
D gene: NA
clone size: NA
V gene: TRBV5-1
CDR3 protein: CASSTPGGAGTEAFF
CDR3 DNA: TGCGCCAGCAGCACTCCGGGGGGGGCCGGCACTGAAGCTTTCTTT

J gene: TRBJ1-2
D gene: TRBD1
clone size: NA
V gene: TRBV5-1
CDR3 protein: CASSLLTGVNYGYTF
CDR3 DNA: TGCGCCAGCAGCTTACTGACAGGGGTTAACTATGGCTACACCTTC

J gene: TRBJ2-2
D gene: NA
clone size: once
V gene: TRBV25-1
CDR3 protein: CASNRAGELFF
CDR3 DNA: TGTGCCAGCAACCGGGCCGGGGAGCTGTTTTTT

J gene: TRBJ2-7
D gene: TRBD1
clone size: NA
V gene: TRBV28
CDR3 protein: CASELQGYEQYF
CDR3 DNA: TGTGCCAGCGAACTACAGGGGTACGAGCAGTACTTC

J gene: TRBJ2-1
D gene: TRBD2
clone size: NA
V gene: TRBV6-1
CDR3 protein: CASSEPTLAGGLNEQFF
CDR3 DNA: TGTGCCAGCAGCGAACCTACACTAGCGGGAGGTTTGAATGAGCAGTTCTTC

J gene: TRBJ1-2
D gene: NA
clone size: NA
V gene: TRBV5-1
CDR3 protein: CASSLDQNYGYTF
CDR3 DNA: TGCGCCAGCAGCTTGGACCAGAACTATGGCTACACCTTC